What follows are 19 T cell receptor beta chains derived from one specimen sequenced in a study of T cells in Graves' hyperthyroidism and ophthalmopathy. RNA transcripts provided the source from which TCR beta CDR3 regions were amplified. The HTBI primer set drove a first-round RT-PCR of the TCR CDR3. TCRdb called the multiplex PCR reads again in MiXCR, with one record for every CDR3 protein. The sample includes 600,000 or so distinct CDR3 sequences, around 13% of them seen just once. What was sequenced was blood. Every receptor here comes from a woman in her forties or fifties with Graves' ophthalmopathy.

Many counts were recorded for this clonotype. The V and J genes are TRBV28 and TRBJ2-7; 9 nucleotides align to TRBD1. The V segment lost 7 bases and the J segment 1 base; nucleotides outside the gene matches: 8. CDR1 is MDHEN, CDR2 SYDVKM, per germline. This CDR3 is 15 amino acids long. The CDR3 DNA reads as TGTGCCAGCACCACCGAGGGACAGGGTTCCTACGAGCAGTACTTC. Translating it yields CASTTEGQGSYEQYF.

The CDR3 is CASIQDRASPSGNTIYF. The CDR3 nucleotides are TGTGCCAGCATCCAAGACAGAGCCTCCCCGTCTGGAAACACCATATATTTT. V and J are TRBV6-1 and TRBJ1-3; D perhaps matches TRBD1 (5 bases). The V end lost 7 bases, the J end lost 1 base, and 20 bases lay between the germline ends. The CDR3 length is 17 residues. CDR1 is MNHNS, CDR2 SASEGT, per germline.

A few counts support this clonotype. V gene TRBV29-1 combines with J gene TRBJ2-3, with 9 bases that match TRBD2. Germline CDR1 and CDR2: SQVTM and ANQGSEA. This CDR3 contains 15 residues. Trimming cost V 5 bases and J 6 bases; bases outside gene matches: 12. In DNA form, the CDR3 reads TGCAGCGTTAGGTCCCCGGCTAGCGGGACCGATACGCAGTATTTT. Protein product: CSVRSPASGTDTQYF.

Worth noting for this clonotype: The junction shows a germline mismatch at one end, possibly a read error. The chain couples TRBV7-3 to TRBJ2-7; 13 bases line up with TRBD2. Germline CDR1 and CDR2: SGHTA and FQGTGA. CDR3 length: 16 amino acids. Here the CDR3 reads CASGLVGTSGINEQYF. The CDR3 DNA follows: TGTGCCAGCGGCTTAGTGGGGACTAGCGGGATCAACGAGCAGTACTTC.

V is TRBV5-6 and J is TRBJ1-2; D remains unclear. Trimming left V 3 bases short and J 4 bases short, with 7 bases between. The CDR3 covers 12 residues. CDR1 is SGHDT and CDR2 is YYEEEE in the germline V gene. This CDR3 reads CASSSLFYGYTF. As DNA, the CDR3 is TGTGCCAGCAGCTCCCTGTTCTATGGCTACACCTTC.

This clonotype was seen a handful of times. The CDR3 loop is CASSQDKNLDASYNEQFF. The CDR3 bases are TGTGCCAGCAGCCAAGATAAGAACTTGGACGCTTCTTACAATGAGCAGTTCTTC. The V and J genes are TRBV14 and TRBJ2-1; D remains ambiguous. CDR1 is SGHDN, CDR2 FVKESK, per germline. Trimming removed 0 bases at V and 4 bases at J, with 19 bases between. The CDR3 runs to 18 residues.

This clonotype was recorded a few times. This rearrangement joins TRBV6-1 to TRBJ1-4; the D gene is possibly TRBD1 (6 bases). Germline V gives CDR1 MNHNS, CDR2 SASEGT. Between the trimmed V and J ends, which lost 2 bases and 6 bases, there was a span of 13 bases. This CDR3 has 15 amino acids. The DNA of the CDR3 is TGTGCCAGCAGTGAATGGGGGGCGCAGGATGAAAAACTGTTTTTT. This codes for CASSEWGAQDEKLFF.

This clonotype was found many times. This chain links TRBV20-1 with TRBJ2-1; a weak D match, TRBD1 (5 bases). The germline gives CDR1 DFQATT, CDR2 SNEGSKA (reference sequence). V lost 2 bases to trimming and J lost 0 bases, with 8 bases between them. The CDR3 consists of 14 residues. CDR3 coding DNA: TGCAGTGCTAGAAAACAGGCCTCCTACAATGAGCAGTTCTTC. Amino acid sequence: CSARKQASYNEQFF.

This clonotype was seen ten or more times. This rearrangement joins TRBV11-2 to TRBJ2-5; TRBD1 aligns across 9 bases. J gave up 6 bases and V 4 bases, and 9 bases lay outside the gene matches. Germline V gene lookup returns CDR1 SGHAT and CDR2 FQNNGV. This CDR3 contains 15 residues. The CDR3 DNA reads as TGTGCCAGCAGCTCGCCGGGACAGGGTAACCAGACCCAGTACTTC. This encodes CASSSPGQGNQTQYF.

This chain links TRBV5-4 with TRBJ2-6; 8 bases agree with TRBD1. This CDR3 has 15 amino acids. CDR1 is SGHNT and CDR2 is YYREEE in the germline V gene (reference sequence). V lost 4 bases, J lost 5 bases, and 5 bases stayed unmatched. The CDR3 reads CASSGTGSRANVLTF. For the CDR3, the DNA is TGTGCCAGCAGCGGGACAGGCTCCCGGGCCAACGTCCTGACTTTC.

This clonotype has ten or more counts. This sequence joins TRBV2 and TRBJ2-6, with D unclear. V was shortened by 6 bases and J by 0 bases, with 3 bases between the two germline ends. The CDR3 consists of 13 residues. The V gene's germline CDR1 is SNHLY and CDR2 FYNNEI. CDR3 nucleotide sequence: TGTGCCAGCAGGTCCTCTGGGGCCAACGTCCTGACTTTC. Its translation: CASRSSGANVLTF.

The table lists this clonotype with many counts. The J gene is TRBJ2-1, the V gene TRBV20-1; 10 nucleotides line up with TRBD2. CDR3 length: 16 residues. Germline-derived CDR1 and CDR2 are DFQATT and SNEGSKA (reference sequence). J lost 3 bases, V lost 1 base, and 6 bases had no gene match. CDR3 sequence reads: CSARGLAGGNYNEQFF. Here the CDR3 DNA reads TGCAGTGCTAGAGGATTAGCGGGAGGAAACTACAATGAGCAGTTCTTC.

This clonotype was seen only a few times. This chain joins TRBV6-1 and TRBJ2-2; 10 bases match TRBD2. The V segment lost 5 bases and the J segment 1 base; nucleotides outside the gene matches: 7. This CDR3 is built from 17 residues. Per germline, CDR1 MNHNS and CDR2 SASEGT. The DNA for the CDR3 is TGTGCCAGCAGTATTCTCCTAGCGGGAGTGAACACCGGGGAGCTGTTTTTT. It encodes CASSILLAGVNTGELFF.

In this sample, this clonotype turned up a few times. The chain uses TRBV18 and TRBJ1-3; D perhaps matches TRBD1 (5 bases). This CDR3 contains 16 residues. V gave up 2 bases and J gave up 3 bases, with 14 bases separating them. Germline-derived CDR1 and CDR2 are KGHSH and LQKENI. CDR3: CASSPSEGLGGNTIYF. The DNA for the CDR3 is TGTGCCAGCTCACCAAGCGAGGGGCTAGGTGGAAACACCATATATTTT.

In its sample, this clonotype was seen a few times. A much larger clone lies one base from this, so it may be a read error. The chain links TRBV27 to TRBJ1-5; D remains unclear. Germline V CDR1 and CDR2: MNHEY, SMNVEV (reference sequence). The CDR3 has 15 residues. The CDR3 spells CTSSLSPGGNQPQHF. CDR3 nucleotides: TGTACCAGCAGTTTATCCCCGGGCGGGAATCAGCCCCAGCATTTT.

This clonotype showed up just a few times. The chain recombines TRBV9 with TRBJ2-3; the match to TRBD2 covers 7 bases. V shed 5 bases, J shed 2 bases, and the junction held 2 bases outside the gene matches. CDR3 length: 13 residues. In germline, CDR1 is SGDLS, CDR2 YYNGEE. The chain's CDR3 is CASRAGVTDTQYF. The CDR3 DNA reads TGTGCCAGCAGGGCGGGAGTCACAGATACGCAGTATTTT. Full variable domain (rest looked up from reference TRBV9 and TRBJ2-3): DSGVTQTPKHLITATGQRVTLRCSPRSGDLSVYWYQQSLDQGLQFLIQYYNGEERAKGNILERFSAQQFPDLHSELNLSSLELGDSALYFCASRAGVTDTQYFGPGTRLTVL.

V gene TRBV4-3 combines with J gene TRBJ2-1; no clear D. V was clipped by 0 bases and J by 4 bases, with 19 bases between them. CDR1 and CDR2 from the germline V gene are LGHNA and YSLEER. This CDR3 is 18 amino acids long. Here the CDR3 DNA reads TGCGCCAGCAGCCAAGATCTATACGGCACCTTGGCGTACAATGAGCAGTTCTTC. Its translation is CASSQDLYGTLAYNEQFF.

This clonotype came up many times. This sequence joins TRBV20-1 and TRBJ2-7; 7 nucleotides agree with TRBD2. There are 13 residues in the CDR3. Germline values: CDR1 DFQATT, CDR2 SNEGSKA (reference sequence). CDR3 in DNA: TGCGCCTCGGGTGGGGCGGGAGCCTACGAGCAGTACTTC. Protein product: CASGGAGAYEQYF.

At least ten counts were recorded for this clonotype. The gene calls are TRBV28 and TRBJ1-5; D is possibly TRBD1 (6 bases). CDR1 and CDR2 from the germline V gene are MDHEN and SYDVKM. V lost 5 bases and J lost 4, with 12 bases in between. The CDR3 totals 14 residues. The CDR3 loop is CASSPLQGNQPQHF. Written as DNA, the CDR3 is TGTGCCAGCAGTCCATTACAGGGTAATCAGCCCCAGCATTTT.